This T cell receptor (beta chain) was recorded in a study of shared clonotypes between healthy human individuals. The CDR3 runs to 20 residues. Trimming removed 1 base at V and 0 bases at J, with 19 bases between. The germline gives CDR1 SGHVS, CDR2 FQNEAQ. Some clones are missing from TCRdb's copy, which holds only in-frame ones; the method was immunoSEQ multiplex PCR. The table shows hundreds of thousands of clones, with approximately 79% occurring only once. This clonotype was obtained from a man younger than 45 in good health. Sequencing used memory CD4+ T cells sorted from blood. As to subset: CD45RA-negative fraction. J is TRBJ2-6 and V is TRBV7-8; no definite D call. CDR3 coding DNA: TGTGCCAGCAGCTTAGTTCTACTCCGCACCCCTTACTCTGGGGCCAACGTCCTGACTTTC. It encodes CASSLVLLRTPYSGANVLTF.